Shown below are 22 T cell receptor beta chains from a single sample sequenced in a study of T cell responses to AZD1222 COVID-19 vaccine. Generated by immunoSEQ multiplex PCR, the TCRdb table keeps only in-frame clones and is missing some. The sample gives some 130,000 clones, just under 95% of which show up once; 6.5% to 8% is in the top ten. The sample in question was peripheral blood, obtained 28 days after the second AZD1222 dose. All receptors come from an adult who received the AZD1222 COVID-19 vaccine.

The chain uses TRBV7-2 and TRBJ1-2; 8 nucleotides line up with TRBD1. J lost 2 bases, V lost 4 bases, and 9 bases had no gene match. CDR3 size: 16 residues. The germline CDR1 and CDR2 sequences are SGHTA and FQGNSA. As DNA, the CDR3 is TGTGCCAGCAGCTCAAACAAAGGGACAGGAAACTATGGCTACACCTTC. The encoded protein is CASSSNKGTGNYGYTF.

The genes are TRBV11-1 and TRBJ2-1; 7 bases match TRBD1. The V segment lost 4 bases and the J segment 9 bases; nucleotides outside the gene matches: 6. The CDR3 extends over 13 amino acids. Germline V CDR1 and CDR2: SGHAT, FQDESV (reference sequence). The CDR3 spells CASSSLYRGEQFF. As DNA, the CDR3 is TGTGCCAGCAGCTCCCTTTACAGGGGTGAGCAGTTCTTC.

CDR3 loop: CASSQRGDGYTF. CDR3 DNA sequence: TGTGCCAGCAGCCAGAGGGGCGATGGCTACACCTTC. The chain recombines TRBV3-1 (or the pseudogene TRBV3-2) with TRBJ1-2, with D perhaps TRBD1 (5 bases). Trimming pared 3 bases from V and 6 bases from J, leaving 8 bases between. This CDR3 comprises 12 residues. The germline V gene encodes CDR1 LGHDT and CDR2 YNNKEL (reference sequence).

V and J are TRBV11-3 and TRBJ2-7; D unresolved. The germline V gene has CDR1 SGHNT and CDR2 YENEEA. This CDR3 region has 11 residues. With 5 bases removed from V and 1 base from J, the gap between germline ends came to 3 bases. CDR3 residues: CASSRSYEQYF. CDR3 DNA: TGTGCCAGCAGCCGTTCCTACGAGCAGTACTTC.

The gene calls are TRBV29-1 and TRBJ2-7, with 7 positions matching TRBD1. Germline CDR1 is SQVTM and CDR2 is ANQGSEA. V lost 5 bases, J lost 3 bases, and 4 bases stayed unmatched. The CDR3 has 12 amino acids. CDR3 nucleotide sequence: TGCAGCGTTAGCCGGACAGGCTACGAGCAGTACTTC. Protein product: CSVSRTGYEQYF.

J is TRBJ1-1 and V is TRBV11-1; D ambiguous. CDR1 and CDR2 from the germline V gene are SGHAT and FQDESV (reference sequence). The CDR3 is 12 amino acids. The V end was cut by 5 bases, the J end by 2 bases, with 6 bases between. The CDR3 is CASSDSNTEAFF. The CDR3 DNA reads as TGTGCCAGCAGCGATAGTAACACTGAAGCTTTCTTT. The variable domain in full, completed from reference TRBV11-1 and TRBJ1-1, reads EAEVAQSPRYKITEKSQAVAFWCDPISGHATLYWYRQILGQGPELLVQFQDESVVDDSQLPKDRFSAERLKGVDSTLKIQPAELGDSAMYLCASSDSNTEAFFGQGTRLTVV.

The CDR3 coding sequence is TGCGCCAGCGCTACAGGAACCCTCACTAACTATGGCTACACCTTC. Translation gives CASATGTLTNYGYTF. J is TRBJ1-2 and V is TRBV5-1; D is perhaps TRBD1 (5 bases). V was pared by 7 bases and J by 0 bases, with 16 bases between. The germline CDR1 and CDR2 sequences are SGHRS and YFSETQ. The CDR3 is 15 residues long.

This clone has only one observation. This chain uses TRBV6-5 with TRBJ2-7, with 9 bases that match TRBD1. V lost 4 bases to trimming and J lost 4 bases; unmatched junction nucleotides: 5. The CDR3 spans 14 residues. In germline, CDR1 is MNHEY, CDR2 SVGAGI. CDR3: CASSLLQGAYEQYF. The CDR3 DNA sequence: TGTGCCAGCAGTTTATTACAGGGGGCGTACGAGCAGTACTTC.

The V call is TRBV4-1, the J call TRBJ1-1, with a possible D match to TRBD1 (5 bases). Trimming removed 1 base at V and 10 bases at J, with 13 bases between. CDR3 size: 13 residues. Germline V gene lookup returns CDR1 MGHRA and CDR2 YSYEKL. CDR3 in DNA: TGCGCCAGCAGCCAAGTGGCAGGGTGGCCAGCTTTCTTT. Amino acid sequence: CASSQVAGWPAFF.

The chain has TRBV6-5 and TRBJ1-1; D possibly corresponds to TRBD1 (6 bases). Trimming removed 8 bases from V and 7 bases from J, with 14 bases in between. CDR1 is MNHEY and CDR2 is SVGAGI in the germline V gene. The CDR3 extends over 12 amino acids. The CDR3 reads CASWLGASEAFF. The CDR3 coding sequence is TGTGCCAGCTGGTTGGGGGCAAGTGAAGCTTTCTTT.

The genes are TRBV7-2 and TRBJ2-5; D is uncertain. The V gene's germline CDR1 is SGHTA and CDR2 FQGNSA. The V and J ends lost 2 bases and 1 base respectively, with 11 bases between them. This CDR3 comprises 15 residues. This CDR3 reads CASSLSGATQETQYF. The CDR3 DNA reads as TGTGCCAGCAGCTTATCAGGAGCCACCCAAGAGACCCAGTACTTC.

Turning to this clone: One end of the junction fails to match germline, which may point to a read error. This chain joins TRBV7-7 and TRBJ2-2, with 8 bases aligning to TRBD1. The germline CDR1 and CDR2 sequences are SSHAT and FNYEAQ (reference sequence). This CDR3 contains 15 residues. In nucleotides, the CDR3 is TGTGCTAGCAGCCCAACGGACAGGGCGGCCGGGGAGCTGTTTTTT. Translation: CASSPTDRAAGELFF.

V is TRBV4-1 and J is TRBJ1-3; D remains unclear. The V end was cut by 0 bases, the J end by 0 bases, with 15 bases between. Germline assignment: CDR1 MGHRA and CDR2 YSYEKL. This CDR3 has 18 amino acids. DNA for the CDR3: TGCGCCAGCAGCCAAGAGACCCTAGACCGAAGCTCTGGAAACACCATATATTTT. Its protein product is CASSQETLDRSSGNTIYF.

V and J are TRBV7-8 and TRBJ2-5; D might be TRBD2 (5 bases). The CDR3 has 17 amino acids. V shed 3 bases and J shed 5 bases, with 22 bases lying between them. Germline CDR1 SGHVS, CDR2 FQNEAQ. CDR3 residues: CASSFPRIFRGGETQYF. As DNA, the CDR3 is TGTGCCAGCAGCTTTCCGAGGATTTTCCGGGGTGGGGAGACCCAGTACTTC. Full variable domain (missing parts from reference TRBV7-8 and TRBJ2-5): GAGVSQSPRYKVAKRGQDVALRCDPISGHVSLFWYQQALGQGPEFLTYFQNEAQLDKSGLPSDRFFAERPEGSVSTLKIQRTQQEDSAVYLCASSFPRIFRGGETQYFGPGTRLLVL.

The chain is built from TRBV11-1 and TRBJ1-2, with D uncertain. V was clipped by 1 base and J by 5 bases, with 14 bases between them. The CDR3 has 15 residues. Germline-derived CDR1 and CDR2 are SGHAT and FQDESV (reference sequence). The CDR3 coding sequence is TGTGCCAGCAGCTTAGGGACGCTAAGTGGATATGGCTACACCTTC. It yields the protein CASSLGTLSGYGYTF.

The rearrangement links TRBV28 to TRBJ1-5; no clear D gene. This CDR3 is 14 amino acids long. V lost 3 bases to trimming and J lost 9 bases, with 15 bases between them. Germline V gene sequence: CDR1 MDHEN, CDR2 SYDVKM. CDR3 region: CASSFNLETSPQHF. DNA of the CDR3: TGTGCCAGCAGTTTTAATCTCGAGACTTCGCCCCAGCATTTT. Supplemented by reference TRBV28 and TRBJ1-5, the full variable domain reads DVKVTQSSRYLVKRTGEKVFLECVQDMDHENMFWYRQDPGLGLRLIYFSYDVKMKEKGDIPEGYSVSREKKERFSLILESASTNQTSMYLCASSFNLETSPQHFGDGTRLSIL.

The chain couples TRBV7-9 to TRBJ1-2, with 7 bases that match TRBD1. The CDR3 spans 15 residues. Germline CDR1 and CDR2: SEHNR and FQNEAQ (reference sequence). J lost 5 bases, V lost 1 base, and 7 bases had no gene match. The CDR3 region is CASSLGQGSGYGYTF. The DNA for the CDR3 is TGTGCCAGCAGCTTAGGACAGGGTAGTGGGTATGGCTACACCTTC.

The chain is built from TRBV19 and TRBJ2-2, with D possibly matching TRBD2 (6 bases). The CDR3 covers 17 residues. The germline V gene has CDR1 LNHDA and CDR2 SQIVND (reference sequence). In nucleotides, the CDR3 is TGTGCATCAGAAGGCGGAGGGAGGCTCTTGAACACCGGGGAGCTGTTTTTT. Translated, it gives CASEGGGRLLNTGELFF.

The table lists this clone with a count of one. The chain links TRBV2 to TRBJ2-7, with 10 bases matching TRBD2. V lost 6 bases to trimming and J lost 2 bases; unmatched junction nucleotides: 7. The CDR3 consists of 15 residues. Germline V lookup: CDR1 SNHLY, CDR2 FYNNEI. The CDR3: CASSALAGGAYEQYF. CDR3 DNA sequence: TGTGCCAGCAGCGCCTTAGCGGGGGGCGCCTACGAGCAGTACTTC.

The count of this clone is one. The rearrangement links TRBV5-1 to TRBJ2-3; possible D gene TRBD2, 7 bases. Germline V gene data show CDR1 as SGHRS and CDR2 as YFSETQ. Trimming took 4 bases from V and 1 from J, leaving 16 bases between them. CDR3 length: 16 amino acids. The CDR3 loop is CASSLGGGRGTDTQYF. Here the CDR3 DNA reads TGCGCCAGCAGCCTGGGGGGGGGCCGTGGCACAGATACGCAGTATTTT.

The gene calls are TRBV30 and TRBJ1-2; possibly TRBD1 for D (6 bases). V lost 0 bases and J 7 bases, leaving 12 bases between the germline ends. The CDR3 extends over 13 amino acids. Germline assignment: CDR1 GTSNPN and CDR2 SVGIG (reference sequence). The CDR3 region has the DNA TGTGCCTGGAGTGTCAGGGGCGCAGGTGGCTACACCTTC. Its translation is CAWSVRGAGGYTF.

The CDR3 reads CASSFWGSYEQYF. The CDR3 DNA sequence: TGTGCCAGCAGTTTTTGGGGGTCCTACGAGCAGTACTTC. The rearrangement joins TRBV12-3 or TRBV12-4 to TRBJ2-7; D possibly matches TRBD1 or TRBD2 (5 bases each). V lost 3 bases and J 1 base, leaving 7 bases between the germline ends. The CDR3 consists of 13 residues.